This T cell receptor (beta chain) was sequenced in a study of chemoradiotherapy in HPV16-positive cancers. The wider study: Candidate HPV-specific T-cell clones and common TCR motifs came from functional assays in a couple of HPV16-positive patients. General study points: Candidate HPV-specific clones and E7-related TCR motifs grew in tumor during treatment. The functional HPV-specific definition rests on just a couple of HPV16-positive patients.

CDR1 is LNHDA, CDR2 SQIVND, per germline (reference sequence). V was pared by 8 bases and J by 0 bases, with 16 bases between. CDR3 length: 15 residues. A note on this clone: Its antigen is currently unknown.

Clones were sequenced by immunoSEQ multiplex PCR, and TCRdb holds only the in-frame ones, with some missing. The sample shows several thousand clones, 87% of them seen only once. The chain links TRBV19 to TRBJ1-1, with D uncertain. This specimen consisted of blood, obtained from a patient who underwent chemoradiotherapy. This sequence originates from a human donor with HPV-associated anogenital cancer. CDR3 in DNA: TGTGCCAGTCGAATTAAGGGATCTCTGAACACTGAAGCTTTCTTT. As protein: CASRIKGSLNTEAFF. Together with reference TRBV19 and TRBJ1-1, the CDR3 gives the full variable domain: DGGITQSPKYLFRKEGQNVTLSCEQNLNHDAMYWYRQDPGQGLRLIYYSQIVNDFQKGDIAEGYSVSREKKESFPLTVTSAQKNPTAFYLCASRIKGSLNTEAFFGQGTRLTVV.